This entry lists 27 T cell receptor beta chains sequenced from one sample in a study of T cell responses to AZD1222 COVID-19 vaccine. Only in-frame clones appear in the TCRdb table, and some are missing; sequencing was by immunoSEQ multiplex PCR. The data show about 79,000 clones, with around four fifths seen just once and under 1.5% held by the top ten. Sequenced material: peripheral blood, taken 28 days after the second AZD1222 dose. The receptors derive from an adult who received the AZD1222 COVID-19 vaccine.

This rearrangement joins TRBV11-2 to TRBJ2-2; 7 bases are shared with TRBD2. The CDR3 length is 17 residues. The trim removed 4 bases at V and 6 bases at J, leaving 14 bases unmatched. Germline CDR1 is SGHAT and CDR2 is FQNNGV. The DNA for the CDR3 is TGTGCCAGCAGCTCACCAAAATCCCTTGGACTAGCCGGGGAGCTGTTTTTT. Its translation: CASSSPKSLGLAGELFF.

This chain uses TRBV15 with TRBJ2-5; unclear D gene. The CDR3 sequence is 13 residues long. Germline lookup yields CDR1 LNHNV and CDR2 YYDKDF (reference sequence). Trimming stripped 0 bases from V and 9 bases from J, with 11 bases between. Here the CDR3 reads CATSRDLLSAQYF. DNA for the CDR3: TGTGCCACCAGCAGAGATCTCTTGAGCGCCCAGTACTTC.

This sequence joins TRBV9 and TRBJ1-1; D ambiguous. This CDR3 spans 15 amino acids. Germline CDR1 SGDLS, CDR2 YYNGEE. Trimming shortened V by 4 bases and J by 5 bases, and 18 bases separated the two germline ends. The chain's CDR3 is CASSSFLTPGTEAFF. Here the CDR3 DNA reads TGTGCCAGCAGCTCGTTCCTCACCCCGGGGACTGAAGCTTTCTTT.

The chain is built from TRBV27 and TRBJ2-1, with D possibly TRBD2 on 6 matching bases. The CDR3 covers 16 residues. Germline CDR1 MNHEY, CDR2 SMNVEV (reference sequence). Trimming pared 0 bases from V and 7 bases from J, leaving 16 bases between. This CDR3 reads CASSLSGSGGMNEQFF. The CDR3 nucleotides read TGTGCCAGCAGTTTATCTGGGTCTGGGGGGATGAATGAGCAGTTCTTC.

The gene calls are TRBV4-1 and TRBJ1-5; TRBD1 is a possible D gene (5 bases). The V and J ends lost 1 base and 7 bases respectively, with 14 bases between them. CDR1 and CDR2 (germline): MGHRA, YSYEKL. This CDR3 is built from 15 residues. This chain's CDR3 is CASSQGGGAGQPQHF. The CDR3 DNA reads as TGCGCCAGCAGCCAAGGGGGAGGGGCAGGCCAGCCCCAGCATTTT.

As for this clone: A single base separates this from a much larger clone, so it may be a read error. The J gene is TRBJ1-3, the V gene TRBV10-3; 7 nucleotides align to TRBD1. After removal of 10 bases from V and 2 bases from J, the junction contained 8 bases not matched to a gene. Germline CDR1 and CDR2: ENHRY and SYGVKD. The CDR3 loop spans 14 amino acids. The CDR3, as DNA: TGTGCCAGATCCTCTGGACAGGCTGGAAACACCATATATTTT. Translation gives CARSSGQAGNTIYF.

This clone was detected a few times. The gene calls are TRBV27 and TRBJ2-7; unclear D gene. Germline lookup yields CDR1 MNHEY and CDR2 SMNVEV (reference sequence). Trimming left V 3 bases short and J 6 bases short, with 9 bases between. The CDR3 is made up of 12 amino acids. The CDR3: CASSFGSGEQYF. The CDR3, as DNA: TGTGCCAGCAGTTTTGGTTCGGGCGAGCAGTACTTC.

This clone was found once. This chain links TRBV2 with TRBJ1-5, with 9 bases lining up with TRBD1. Germline CDR1 SNHLY, CDR2 FYNNEI. The CDR3 consists of 14 residues. Trimming cost V 5 bases and J 7 bases; bases outside gene matches: 6. CDR3 sequence reads: CASSSQGARQPQHF. The CDR3 coding sequence is TGTGCCAGCAGTTCACAGGGGGCGCGACAGCCCCAGCATTTT.

This chain joins TRBV5-1 and TRBJ2-1; 14 positions match TRBD2. This CDR3 is built from 16 residues. Germline loops: CDR1 SGHRS, CDR2 YFSETQ. V shed 4 bases and J 9 bases; nucleotides not matched to a gene: 9. CDR3 sequence (DNA): TGCGCCAGCAGCCCTTTGACTAGCGGGAGGGCCTCTGAGCAGTTCTTC. Its protein product is CASSPLTSGRASEQFF.

With regard to this clone: Germline is not matched at one junction end, which may reflect a read error. This chain uses TRBV7-9 with TRBJ2-1; D might be TRBD1 or TRBD2, each matching 7 bases. The CDR3 runs 14 residues. Per the germline V gene, CDR1 is SEHNR and CDR2 is FQNEAQ (reference sequence). CDR3 DNA sequence: TGCGGGACAGCGGGGATGTATAAAGGCAATGAGCAGTTCTTC. Encoded protein: CGTAGMYKGNEQFF.

The chain recombines TRBV10-3 with TRBJ2-1, with 7 bases lining up with TRBD2. The CDR3 sequence is 14 residues long. Germline loops: CDR1 ENHRY, CDR2 SYGVKD. Germline trimming cut 8 bases from V and 7 bases from J; bases unmatched to any gene: 11. The CDR3 sequence is CAIGRLAEENEQFF. CDR3 nucleotide sequence: TGTGCCATCGGGCGGCTAGCGGAAGAAAATGAGCAGTTCTTC.

The V gene is TRBV3-1 (or the pseudogene TRBV3-2), the J gene TRBJ2-7; TRBD2 might be the D (6 bases). The CDR3 spans 16 residues. V lost 0 bases and J lost 3, with 15 bases in between. Looked up from germline, CDR1 is LGHDT and CDR2 is YNNKEL (reference sequence). CDR3 DNA: TGTGCCAGCAGCCAAGAGGCGCTCCGGGGGAGCTACGAGCAGTACTTC. Its translation: CASSQEALRGSYEQYF.

The rearrangement uses TRBV27 and TRBJ1-5, with a possible D match to TRBD1 (5 bases). The V gene's germline CDR1 is MNHEY and CDR2 SMNVEV (reference sequence). V dropped 10 bases and J dropped 4 bases, with 11 bases sitting between them. The CDR3 covers 12 residues. The CDR3, as DNA: TGTGCCAAGAGGGGCAGAAATCAGCCCCAGCATTTT. Protein sequence: CAKRGRNQPQHF.

The chain couples TRBV5-4 to TRBJ2-5, with TRBD1 matching 10 bases. From germline, CDR1 is SGHNT and CDR2 YYREEE (reference sequence). CDR3 length equals 16 residues. V dropped 4 bases and J dropped 5; count of bases not matched to a gene: 11. Here the CDR3 reads CASSLPPTGGAETQYF. The CDR3 DNA sequence: TGTGCCAGCAGCCTCCCGCCGACAGGGGGCGCCGAGACCCAGTACTTC.

J is TRBJ1-2 and V is TRBV24-1, with D perhaps TRBD1 (6 bases). The CDR3 totals 14 residues. Germline V CDR1 and CDR2: KGHDR, SFDVKD. V gave up 7 bases and J gave up 2 bases, with 13 bases separating them. As DNA, the CDR3 is TGTGCCACCAGCCCCAGAGGGGGGAACTATGGCTACACCTTC. Protein: CATSPRGGNYGYTF.

The rearrangement uses TRBV3-1 (or the pseudogene TRBV3-2) and TRBJ1-6; possible D gene TRBD1, 6 bases. V dropped 0 bases and J dropped 7 bases, with 16 bases sitting between them. CDR1 is LGHDT, CDR2 YNNKEL, per germline (reference sequence). The CDR3 sequence is 17 residues long. CDR3: CASSQDRLGGQNSPLHF. CDR3 in DNA: TGTGCCAGCAGCCAAGACCGTCTGGGGGGACAAAATTCACCCCTCCACTTT.

The rearrangement uses TRBV2 and TRBJ1-4; possibly TRBD1 for D (6 bases). V dropped 5 bases and J dropped 2 bases, with 15 bases sitting between them. CDR3 length: 16 amino acids. Looked up from germline, CDR1 is SNHLY and CDR2 is FYNNEI. CDR3 DNA sequence: TGTGCCAGCAGTCAGGACAGACTGGGGACTAATGAAAAACTGTTTTTT. Translating gives CASSQDRLGTNEKLFF.

The J gene is TRBJ2-1, the V gene TRBV7-2; D gene ambiguous. The CDR3 consists of 16 residues. The V gene lost 2 bases and the J gene lost 15 bases, with 26 bases spanning the gap. Germline CDR1 and CDR2: SGHTA and FQGNSA. Written as DNA, the CDR3 is TGTGCCAGCAGCTTAATCATTTCCTCCCCGCCGCAGTTAGCGTTCTTC. This sequence encodes CASSLIISSPPQLAFF.

The chain links TRBV12-3 or TRBV12-4 to TRBJ2-2; TRBD1 might be the D (5 bases). CDR3 length: 13 amino acids. V was trimmed by 2 bases and J by 5 bases, leaving 6 bases between them. The CDR3 DNA reads as TGTGCCAGCAGTTTAAGGGGAACCGGGGAGCTGTTTTTT. Amino acid sequence: CASSLRGTGELFF.

The chain is built from TRBV5-4 and TRBJ2-1, with TRBD1 matching over 7 bases. Germline trimming cut 4 bases from V and 9 bases from J; bases unmatched to any gene: 16. From germline, CDR1 is SGHNT and CDR2 YYREEE (reference sequence). The length of the CDR3 is 16 residues. CDR3 protein: CASSVGTVSTISEQFF. The CDR3 bases are TGTGCCAGCAGCGTTGGGACAGTCTCGACCATTAGTGAGCAGTTCTTC.

The chain carries TRBV18 and TRBJ1-1, with D uncertain. This CDR3 contains 13 residues. Looked up from germline, CDR1 is KGHSH and CDR2 is LQKENI. V was cut by 0 bases and J by 1 base, with 3 bases left in between. CDR3 DNA: TGTGCCAGCTCACCACCTCAGAACACTGAAGCTTTCTTT. This sequence encodes CASSPPQNTEAFF.

This chain joins TRBV28 and TRBJ2-6; D is possibly TRBD1 (6 bases). CDR1 MDHEN and CDR2 SYDVKM come from the germline V gene. The CDR3 loop spans 19 amino acids. Trimming cost V 2 bases and J 0 bases, with 17 bases left between them. The CDR3 DNA reads as TGTGCCAGCAGTTTAATATCCAGGGGAATTAGCTCTGGGGCCAACGTCCTGACTTTC. Amino acids: CASSLISRGISSGANVLTF. The full variable domain, in which reference TRBV28 and TRBJ2-6 provide the parts outside the CDR3, is DVKVTQSSRYLVKRTGEKVFLECVQDMDHENMFWYRQDPGLGLRLIYFSYDVKMKEKGDIPEGYSVSREKKERFSLILESASTNQTSMYLCASSLISRGISSGANVLTFGAGSRLTVL.

The genes are TRBV6-2 or TRBV6-3 and TRBJ2-7; 8 positions agree with TRBD1. V trimming: 2 bases; J trimming: 5 bases; junction bases outside the gene matches: 8. Germline V gene sequence: CDR1 MNHEY, CDR2 SVGEGT. The CDR3 has 15 amino acids. This CDR3 is CASSYNRQGNNEQYF. The CDR3 DNA reads as TGTGCCAGCAGTTACAATCGACAGGGGAACAACGAGCAGTACTTC.

This chain's CDR3 is CASSLGGSYEQYF. CDR3 DNA: TGTGCCAGCAGCTTGGGCGGCTCCTACGAGCAGTACTTC. The chain combines TRBV11-3 with TRBJ2-7; the D is unclear. This CDR3 is 13 amino acids long. Deletions cut 3 bases from V and 0 bases from J, with 6 bases between. Germline V CDR1 and CDR2: SGHNT, YENEEA. The variable domain in full, with the rest retrieved from reference TRBV11-3 and TRBJ2-7, is EAGVVQSPRYKIIEKKQPVAFWCNPISGHNTLYWYLQNLGQGPELLIRYENEEAVDDSQLPKDRFSAERLKGVDSTLKIQPAELGDSAVYLCASSLGGSYEQYFGPGTRLTVT.

As DNA, the CDR3 is TGTGCCAGCAGCCAAGATGAGTCGGCCCACGAGCAGTACTTC. This sequence encodes CASSQDESAHEQYF. The chain employs TRBV4-2 and TRBJ2-7; the D is unclear. This CDR3 contains 14 residues. Germline lookup yields CDR1 LGHNA and CDR2 YNFKEQ. V was clipped by 0 bases and J by 5 bases, with 11 bases between them.

The rearrangement uses TRBV7-2 and TRBJ2-3, with TRBD2 identical over 8 bases. The CDR3 runs to 14 residues. Trimming took 5 bases from V and 9 from J; bases not matched to a gene: 10. Looked up from germline, CDR1 is SGHTA and CDR2 is FQGNSA. CDR3 sequence (DNA): TGTGCCAGCAGCCCCTTGACCTCTAGCGGGACGCAGTATTTT. It encodes CASSPLTSSGTQYF.

This chain links TRBV19 with TRBJ2-2, with D possibly being TRBD1 (5 bases). The CDR3 runs to 13 residues. Germline V lookup: CDR1 LNHDA, CDR2 SQIVND (reference sequence). Trimming cost V 3 bases and J 6 bases, with 8 bases left between them. CDR3 bases: TGTGCCAGTAGTATCAGGGATCCCGGGGAGCTGTTTTTT. Protein product: CASSIRDPGELFF.